The clone carrying this T cell receptor beta chain appeared a few times. Its specificity is not known. The record originates from a study of T cell repertoires in cytomegalovirus infection. The overall study: Evidence of both CMV infection and a matching HLA type came from public TCR beta signatures.

TCRdb itself ran the reads through MiXCR, one entry per CDR3 protein. The sample carries 350,000 to 400,000 distinct CDR3 sequences, about 34% recorded once. This CDR3 region has 17 residues. The V and J ends lost 5 bases and 2 bases, in that order; junction bases with no gene match: 3. Germline V gives CDR1 SGHTA, CDR2 FQGNSA. Broader study findings: CMV-specific TCR beta clonotypes restricted by HLA-C dominated the ex vivo response.

The receptor was isolated from a human donor in good health (CMV status not recorded). Some clones in this sample may be carry-over from other donors' samples. The specimen comprised cultured PBMCs, sampled from culture after CMV antigen stimulation. The genes are TRBV7-2 and TRBJ2-1, with 16 bases identical to TRBD2. This CDR3 is CASSKGLAGGPYNEQFF. In DNA form, the CDR3 reads TGTGCCAGCAGCAAGGGACTAGCGGGAGGGCCCTACAATGAGCAGTTCTTC.